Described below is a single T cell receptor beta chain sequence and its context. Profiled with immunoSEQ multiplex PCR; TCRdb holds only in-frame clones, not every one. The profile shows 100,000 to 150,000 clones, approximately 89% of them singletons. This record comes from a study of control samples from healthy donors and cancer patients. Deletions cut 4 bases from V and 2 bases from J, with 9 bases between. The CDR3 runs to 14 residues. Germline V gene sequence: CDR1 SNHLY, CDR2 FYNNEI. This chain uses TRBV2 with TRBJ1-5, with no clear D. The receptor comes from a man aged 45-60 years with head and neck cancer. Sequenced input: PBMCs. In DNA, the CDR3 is TGTGCCAGCAGTGGGCCAGAGGGCAATCAGCCCCAGCATTTT. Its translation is CASSGPEGNQPQHF.